This T cell receptor (beta chain) originates from a study of high-grade serous ovarian cancer treatment subgroups. Study background: Each sample yielded on average about 7,000 unique TCR beta rearrangements from some 14,000 reads. General study points: TCR relatedness rose with neoantigen level and trended with mutation load. Tumors within one patient showed repertoire similarity of 0.11 to 0.79. These tumor repertoires lack spatial information from bulk sequencing.

Tumor samples were obtained before definitive surgery or chemotherapy. TCRdb's copy holds only in-frame clones and misses some; the assay was immunoSEQ multiplex PCR. Here the sample spans around 30,000 clones, about 80% being singletons. The sample holds a few counts of this clone. The antigen is undetermined. Sample: tumor tissue. The sequence was collected from a human donor with high-grade serous ovarian cancer.

The CDR3 DNA is TGTGCCAGTAGTATTCGGGGCGGGAACTCCTACAATGAGCAGTTCTTC. Encoded protein: CASSIRGGNSYNEQFF. The chain has TRBV19 and TRBJ2-1; maybe TRBD2 (6 bases). V shed 3 bases and J shed 0 bases, with 12 bases lying between them. Germline loops: CDR1 LNHDA, CDR2 SQIVND (reference sequence). This CDR3 region has 16 residues.